The next 20 T cell receptor beta chains were all read from a single sample in a study of PD-1 blockade in mismatch repair-deficient tumors. Clones were read by immunoSEQ multiplex PCR, and TCRdb kept only the in-frame ones, dropping some. The sample gives just under 65,000 clones, more than 70% of which show up once; about 15% is in the top ten. Source: peripheral blood, taken 52 weeks after starting pembrolizumab. The origin of the receptors is an adult with mismatch repair-deficient cancer.

The rearrangement uses TRBV13 and TRBJ2-1; TRBD2 matches at 12 bases. The CDR3 extends over 24 amino acids. The V gene's germline CDR1 is PRHDT and CDR2 FYEKMQ (reference sequence). J gave up 0 bases and V 0 bases, and 21 bases lay outside the gene matches. Here the CDR3 reads CASSLGATLAGFLAGGLSYNEQFF. The CDR3 DNA sequence: TGTGCCAGCAGCTTAGGCGCTACCCTTGCGGGATTTCTAGCGGGAGGGCTCTCCTACAATGAGCAGTTCTTC.

The V and J genes are TRBV11-2 and TRBJ1-1; D call uncertain. CDR3 length: 17 residues. Germline V lookup: CDR1 SGHAT, CDR2 FQNNGV. Deletions cut 1 base from V and 2 bases from J, with 17 bases between. The CDR3 DNA reads TGTGCCAGCAGCTTAGGCCGGGCCTTACCCTTTAACACTGAAGCTTTCTTT. Its protein product is CASSLGRALPFNTEAFF. The full variable domain, its missing parts supplied by reference TRBV11-2 and TRBJ1-1, is EAGVAQSPRYKIIEKRQSVAFWCNPISGHATLYWYQQILGQGPKLLIQFQNNGVVDDSQLPKDRFSAERLKGVDSTLKIQPAKLEDSAVYLCASSLGRALPFNTEAFFGQGTRLTVV.

The chain employs TRBV20-1 and TRBJ2-1; maybe TRBD2 (6 bases). Germline CDR1 DFQATT, CDR2 SNEGSKA (reference sequence). The CDR3 is 11 residues long. V shed 2 bases and J shed 11 bases, with 10 bases lying between them. The CDR3 region has the DNA TGCAGTGCTAGAACCGGGAGCCAGCAGTTCTTC. It encodes CSARTGSQQFF.

The gene calls are TRBV5-3 and TRBJ2-1, with unresolved D. TRBV5-3 carries the ORF label, with uncertain function. There are 16 residues in the CDR3. Deletions cut 0 bases from V and 0 bases from J, with 10 bases between. CDR3 coding DNA: TGTGCCAGAAGCTTGGAGGGCCGCAGCTCCTACAATGAGCAGTTCTTC. It translates to CARSLEGRSSYNEQFF.

The rearrangement links TRBV9 to TRBJ2-7; the match to TRBD2 covers 9 bases. Germline assignment: CDR1 SGDLS and CDR2 YYNGEE. The CDR3 totals 16 residues. V lost 3 bases to trimming and J lost 5 bases; unmatched junction nucleotides: 12. Here the CDR3 reads CASSGEVGTSRDEQYF. The DNA for the CDR3 is TGTGCCAGCAGCGGAGAGGTCGGGACTAGCAGAGACGAGCAGTACTTC. Full variable domain (missing parts from reference TRBV9 and TRBJ2-7): DSGVTQTPKHLITATGQRVTLRCSPRSGDLSVYWYQQSLDQGLQFLIQYYNGEERAKGNILERFSAQQFPDLHSELNLSSLELGDSALYFCASSGEVGTSRDEQYFGPGTRLTVT.

The chain recombines TRBV28 with TRBJ2-1, with 11 bases fitting TRBD2. The CDR3 has 18 amino acids. CDR1 and CDR2 from the germline V gene are MDHEN and SYDVKM. Unmatched junction bases numbered 16, after V lost 4 bases and J lost 8 bases. In nucleotides, the CDR3 is TGTGCCAGCAGTTCACCCCGCTATAGCGGGAGGGCCGTTGATGAGCAGTTCTTC. Amino acid sequence: CASSSPRYSGRAVDEQFF.

CDR3 in amino acids: CASSLQGAYEQYF. The CDR3 DNA reads TGTGCCAGCAGCTTACAGGGGGCCTACGAGCAGTACTTC. V is TRBV11-2 and J is TRBJ2-7; TRBD1 agrees at 7 bases. The CDR3 length is 13 residues. V was clipped by 2 bases and J by 2 bases; unmatched bases: 0. Germline lookup yields CDR1 SGHAT and CDR2 FQNNGV.

The rearrangement links TRBV19 to TRBJ2-2; 11 nucleotides agree with TRBD2. The germline gives CDR1 LNHDA, CDR2 SQIVND (reference sequence). The CDR3 loop spans 18 amino acids. J gave up 1 base and V 7 bases, and 11 bases lay outside the gene matches. This CDR3 is CASTPQRGTSGNTGELFF. CDR3 DNA sequence: TGTGCCAGTACCCCCCAACGGGGGACTAGCGGGAACACCGGGGAGCTGTTTTTT. Filled out from reference TRBV19 and TRBJ2-2, the complete variable domain reads DGGITQSPKYLFRKEGQNVTLSCEQNLNHDAMYWYRQDPGQGLRLIYYSQIVNDFQKGDIAEGYSVSREKKESFPLTVTSAQKNPTAFYLCASTPQRGTSGNTGELFFGEGSRLTVL.

This clone was found once. This chain connects TRBV5-6 to TRBJ2-5, with 9 nucleotides matching TRBD1. Per the germline V gene, CDR1 is SGHDT and CDR2 is YYEEEE. Unmatched junction bases numbered 6, after V lost 1 base and J lost 5 bases. The CDR3 is 15 residues long. The CDR3 DNA reads TGTGCCAGCAGCTTGTTAGGGACAGGGCACGAGACCCAGTACTTC. Its translation: CASSLLGTGHETQYF.

This clone was counted only a few times. The chain recombines TRBV5-4 with TRBJ2-7; D gene ambiguous. The length of the CDR3 is 14 residues. Per the germline V gene, CDR1 is SGHNT and CDR2 is YYREEE (reference sequence). V was pared by 0 bases and J by 1 base, with 8 bases between. CDR3 amino acids: CASSLDPRSYEQYF. CDR3 in DNA: TGTGCCAGCAGCTTGGACCCAAGATCCTACGAGCAGTACTTC.

The rearrangement links TRBV29-1 to TRBJ2-7; tentatively, D is TRBD2 (5 bases). Germline loops: CDR1 SQVTM, CDR2 ANQGSEA. The CDR3 loop spans 14 amino acids. The ends were cut back, 4 bases at V and 4 bases at J, with 17 bases in the middle. As DNA, the CDR3 is TGCAGCGTTGCCGGGGATCTACGGTTGTACGAGCAGTACTTC. Its translation: CSVAGDLRLYEQYF.

The genes are TRBV21-1 and TRBJ1-1; the table's D call, TRBD1, has no DNA check behind it. TRBV21-1 is given as a pseudogene. The CDR3 contains 12 residues. CDR3 bases: TGTGCCAGCAGCAAAGTACACAGGGGGCCTCCGTTC. Protein: CASSKVHRGPPF.

This sequence joins TRBV5-4 and TRBJ2-1, with no clear D. Germline-derived CDR1 and CDR2 are SGHNT and YYREEE (reference sequence). The CDR3 is 15 residues long. Trimming took 4 bases from V and 8 from J, leaving 19 bases between them. DNA for the CDR3: TGTGCCAGCAGCCCGAGAAGCGCCCGGCCGGATGAGCAGTTCTTC. It encodes CASSPRSARPDEQFF.

This chain joins TRBV7-2 and TRBJ1-2; no clear D gene. Trimming left V 1 base short and J 1 base short, with 7 bases between. CDR1 is SGHTA, CDR2 FQGNSA, per germline. This CDR3 comprises 14 residues. CDR3 coding DNA: TGTGCCAGCAGCTTAGTTGGGGTTAACTATGGCTACACCTTC. This encodes CASSLVGVNYGYTF.

CDR3 residues: CASTLTGDEQFF. The CDR3 DNA follows: TGTGCCAGCACCCTCACGGGGGATGAGCAGTTCTTC. The chain couples TRBV6-6 to TRBJ2-1, with TRBD2 as a possible D gene (6 bases). This CDR3 is 12 amino acids long. Per germline, CDR1 MNHNY and CDR2 SVGAGI (reference sequence). Trimming removed 7 bases at V and 8 bases at J, with 12 bases between.

The chain combines TRBV23-1 with TRBJ2-3; D unresolved. TRBV23-1 counts as an open reading frame of uncertain function. The CDR3 loop spans 15 amino acids. The V gene lost 9 bases and the J gene lost 4 bases, with 20 bases spanning the gap. CDR3 region: CARPFLPGVPDTQYF. DNA for the CDR3: TGCGCCAGGCCGTTCTTGCCCGGAGTCCCAGATACGCAGTATTTT.

The chain recombines TRBV28 with TRBJ2-2, with 8 bases matching TRBD2. This CDR3 comprises 15 residues. V was clipped by 2 bases and J by 4 bases; unmatched bases: 3. The germline gives CDR1 MDHEN, CDR2 SYDVKM. Here the CDR3 DNA reads TGTGCCAGCAGTTTAAGGACTAGCCCCACCGGGGAGCTGTTTTTT. Translating it yields CASSLRTSPTGELFF.

The CDR3 region is CASSLDGGGYTLQPQHF. DNA of the CDR3: TGTGCCAGCAGCTTAGATGGGGGGGGCTACACACTTCAGCCCCAGCATTTT. The chain carries TRBV7-9 and TRBJ1-5, with TRBD1 as a possible D gene (6 bases). Germline loops: CDR1 SEHNR, CDR2 FQNEAQ (reference sequence). This CDR3 spans 17 amino acids. Trimming removed 1 base at V and 6 bases at J, with 19 bases between.

The rearrangement joins TRBV5-1 to TRBJ2-2; 8 nucleotides agree with TRBD2. The CDR3 loop spans 15 amino acids. V trimming: 1 base; J trimming: 3 bases; junction bases outside the gene matches: 2. The germline gives CDR1 SGHRS, CDR2 YFSETQ. CDR3 protein: CASSLRAGDTGELFF. The DNA of the CDR3 is TGCGCCAGCAGCTTGCGAGCGGGAGACACCGGGGAGCTGTTTTTT.

This sequence joins TRBV9 and TRBJ2-5; D might be TRBD1 or TRBD2, each matching 5 bases. Per germline, CDR1 SGDLS and CDR2 YYNGEE. The ends were cut back, 4 bases at V and 5 bases at J, with 18 bases in the middle. The CDR3 totals 15 residues. The CDR3 region is CASSPRDSRGETQYF. The CDR3 region has the DNA TGTGCCAGCAGCCCGCGCGACAGCAGAGGGGAGACCCAGTACTTC.